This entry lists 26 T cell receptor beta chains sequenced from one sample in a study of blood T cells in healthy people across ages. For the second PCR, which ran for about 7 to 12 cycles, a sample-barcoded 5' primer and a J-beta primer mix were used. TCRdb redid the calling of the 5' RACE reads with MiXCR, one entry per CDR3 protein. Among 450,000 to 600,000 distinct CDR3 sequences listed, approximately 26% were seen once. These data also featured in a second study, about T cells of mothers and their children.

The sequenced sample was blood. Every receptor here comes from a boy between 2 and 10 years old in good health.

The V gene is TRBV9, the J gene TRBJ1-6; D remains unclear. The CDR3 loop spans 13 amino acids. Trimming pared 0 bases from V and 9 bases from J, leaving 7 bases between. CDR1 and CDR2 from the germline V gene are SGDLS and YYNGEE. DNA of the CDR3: TGTGCCAGCAGCGTAGATACCGGTTCACCCCTCCACTTT. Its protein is CASSVDTGSPLHF.

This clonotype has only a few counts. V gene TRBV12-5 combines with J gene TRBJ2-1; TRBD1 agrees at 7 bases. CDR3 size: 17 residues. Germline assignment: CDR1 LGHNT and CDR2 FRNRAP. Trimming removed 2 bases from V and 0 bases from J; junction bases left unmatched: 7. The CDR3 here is CASGLPSQGVSYNEQFF. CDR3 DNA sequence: TGTGCTAGTGGTTTGCCCTCTCAGGGGGTCTCCTACAATGAGCAGTTCTTC.

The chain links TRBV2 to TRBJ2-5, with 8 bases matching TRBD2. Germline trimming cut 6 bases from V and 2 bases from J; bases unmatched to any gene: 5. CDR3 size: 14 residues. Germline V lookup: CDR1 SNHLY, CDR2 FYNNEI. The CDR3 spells CASSGGAWQETQYF. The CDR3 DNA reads TGTGCCAGCAGCGGGGGGGCTTGGCAAGAGACCCAGTACTTC.

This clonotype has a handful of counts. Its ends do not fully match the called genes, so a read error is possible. The CDR3 loop reads CASSIHQRDYDEQFF. The CDR3 bases are TGTGCCAGTAGTATACACCAGCGGGACTACGATGAGCAGTTCTTC. The rearrangement links TRBV19 to TRBJ2-1; TRBD2 aligns across 7 bases. Germline CDR1 LNHDA, CDR2 SQIVND (reference sequence). The CDR3 loop spans 15 amino acids.

CDR3 bases: TGCGCCAGCAGCCAAGCCCGAATGGGGGCAAAGACAGATACGCAGTATTTT. It specifies CASSQARMGAKTDTQYF. The rearrangement uses TRBV4-3 and TRBJ2-3, with D tentatively TRBD1 (6 bases). Looked up from germline, CDR1 is LGHNA and CDR2 is YSLEER. V lost 1 base and J 3 bases, leaving 17 bases between the germline ends. This CDR3 comprises 17 residues.

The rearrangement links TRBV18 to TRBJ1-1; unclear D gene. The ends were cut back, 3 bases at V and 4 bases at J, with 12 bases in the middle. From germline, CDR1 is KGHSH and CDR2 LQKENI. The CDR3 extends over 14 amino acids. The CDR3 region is CASSPQSLGTEAFF. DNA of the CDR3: TGTGCCAGCTCACCCCAGTCCCTGGGCACTGAAGCTTTCTTT.

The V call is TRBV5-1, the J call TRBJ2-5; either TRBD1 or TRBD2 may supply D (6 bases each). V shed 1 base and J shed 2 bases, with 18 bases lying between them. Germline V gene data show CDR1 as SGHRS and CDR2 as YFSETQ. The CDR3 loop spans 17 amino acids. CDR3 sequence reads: CASSLYLPRGVQETQYF. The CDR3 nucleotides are TGCGCCAGCAGCTTGTATCTTCCGAGGGGGGTTCAAGAGACCCAGTACTTC.

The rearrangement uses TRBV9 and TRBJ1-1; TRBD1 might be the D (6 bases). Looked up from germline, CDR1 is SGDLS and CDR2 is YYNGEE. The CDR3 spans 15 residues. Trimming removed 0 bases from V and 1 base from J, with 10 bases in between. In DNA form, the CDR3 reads TGTGCCAGCAGCGTAGTTGTAGGGGGGAACACTGAAGCTTTCTTT. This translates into CASSVVVGGNTEAFF.

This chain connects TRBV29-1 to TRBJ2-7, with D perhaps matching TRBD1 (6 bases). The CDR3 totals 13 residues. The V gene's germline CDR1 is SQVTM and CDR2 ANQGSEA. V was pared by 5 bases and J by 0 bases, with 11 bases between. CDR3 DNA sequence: TGCAGCGTTCGGACAGTAGACTCCTACGAGCAGTACTTC. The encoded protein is CSVRTVDSYEQYF.

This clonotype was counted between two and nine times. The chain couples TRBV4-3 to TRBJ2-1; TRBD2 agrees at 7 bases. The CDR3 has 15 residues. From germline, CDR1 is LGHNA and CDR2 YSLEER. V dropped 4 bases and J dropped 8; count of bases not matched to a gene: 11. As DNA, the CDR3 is TGCGCCAGCAGCCGGGCGGGGGTCCAAGGGGATGAGCAGTTCTTC. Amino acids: CASSRAGVQGDEQFF.

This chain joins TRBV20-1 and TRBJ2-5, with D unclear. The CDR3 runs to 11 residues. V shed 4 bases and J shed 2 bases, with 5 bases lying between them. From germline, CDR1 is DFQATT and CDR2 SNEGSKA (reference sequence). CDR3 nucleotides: TGCAGTGCTACACAACAAGAGACCCAGTACTTC. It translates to CSATQQETQYF.

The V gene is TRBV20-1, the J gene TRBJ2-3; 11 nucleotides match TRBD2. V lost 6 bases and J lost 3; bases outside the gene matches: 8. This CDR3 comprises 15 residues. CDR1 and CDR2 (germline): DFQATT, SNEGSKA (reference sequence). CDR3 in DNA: TGCAGTGCCGGAGGGACTAGCGGCCCGACAGATACGCAGTATTTT. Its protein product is CSAGGTSGPTDTQYF.

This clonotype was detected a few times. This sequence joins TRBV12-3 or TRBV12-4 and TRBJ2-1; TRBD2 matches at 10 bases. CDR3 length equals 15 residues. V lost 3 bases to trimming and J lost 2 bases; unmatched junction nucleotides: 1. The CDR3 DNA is TGTGCCAGCAGTTTTGGGACTAGCGCCTACAATGAGCAGTTCTTC. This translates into CASSFGTSAYNEQFF.

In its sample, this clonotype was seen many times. CDR3: CASSLEGPGANVLTF. CDR3 sequence (DNA): TGCGCCAGCAGCTTGGAGGGACCTGGGGCCAACGTCCTGACTTTC. V is TRBV5-1 and J is TRBJ2-6, with D perhaps TRBD1 or TRBD2 (5 bases each). The CDR3 loop spans 15 amino acids. Germline V gene lookup returns CDR1 SGHRS and CDR2 YFSETQ. V was trimmed by 0 bases and J by 2 bases, leaving 6 bases between them.

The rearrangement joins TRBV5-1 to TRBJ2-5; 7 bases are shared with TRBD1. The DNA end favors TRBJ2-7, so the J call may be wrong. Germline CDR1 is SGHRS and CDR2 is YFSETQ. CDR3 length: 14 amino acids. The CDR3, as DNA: TGCGCCAGCAGCTTGGGAGGGACAGCGTCCGAGCAGTACTTC. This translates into CASSLGGTASEQYF.

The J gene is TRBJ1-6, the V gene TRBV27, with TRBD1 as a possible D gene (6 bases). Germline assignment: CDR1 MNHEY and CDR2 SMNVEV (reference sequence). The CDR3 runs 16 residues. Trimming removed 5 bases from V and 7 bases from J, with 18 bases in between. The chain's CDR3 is CASSEQGGRGNSPLHF. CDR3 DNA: TGTGCCAGCAGTGAACAGGGAGGGAGGGGAAATTCACCCCTCCACTTT.

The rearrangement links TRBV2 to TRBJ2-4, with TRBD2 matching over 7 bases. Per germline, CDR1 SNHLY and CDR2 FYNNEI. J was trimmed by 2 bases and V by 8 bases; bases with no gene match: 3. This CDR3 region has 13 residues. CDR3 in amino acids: CASQAGSKNIQYF. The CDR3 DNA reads TGTGCCAGCCAAGCGGGGTCCAAAAACATTCAGTACTTC. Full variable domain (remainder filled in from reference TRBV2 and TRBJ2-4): EPEVTQTPSHQVTQMGQEVILRCVPISNHLYFYWYRQILGQKVEFLVSFYNNEISEKSEIFDDQFSVERPDGSNFTLKIRSTKLEDSAMYFCASQAGSKNIQYFGAGTRLSVL.

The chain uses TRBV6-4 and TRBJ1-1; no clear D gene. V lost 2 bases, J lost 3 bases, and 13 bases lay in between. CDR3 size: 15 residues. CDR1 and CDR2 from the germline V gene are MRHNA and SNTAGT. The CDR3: CASSDKGSWDTEAFF. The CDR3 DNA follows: TGTGCCAGCAGTGACAAGGGCAGTTGGGACACTGAAGCTTTCTTT.

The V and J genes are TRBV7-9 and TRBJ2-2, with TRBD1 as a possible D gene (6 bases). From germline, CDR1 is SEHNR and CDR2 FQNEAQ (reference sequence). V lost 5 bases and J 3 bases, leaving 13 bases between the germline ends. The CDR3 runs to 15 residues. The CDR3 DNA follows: TGTGCCAGCAGCAGGATACAGGGAGACACCGGGGAGCTGTTTTTT. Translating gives CASSRIQGDTGELFF.

CDR3 protein: CSAMGQGGGNTIYF. In DNA form, the CDR3 reads TGCAGTGCTATGGGACAGGGAGGAGGAAACACCATATATTTT. This chain joins TRBV20-1 and TRBJ1-3, with 9 positions matching TRBD1. The trim removed 4 bases at V and 4 bases at J, leaving 5 bases unmatched. The CDR3 consists of 14 residues. Germline CDR1 is DFQATT and CDR2 is SNEGSKA (reference sequence).

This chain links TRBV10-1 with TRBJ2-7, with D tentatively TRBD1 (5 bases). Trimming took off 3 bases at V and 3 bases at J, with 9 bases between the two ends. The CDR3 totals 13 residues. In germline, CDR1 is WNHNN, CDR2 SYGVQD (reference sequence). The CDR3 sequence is CASSEAGHYEQYF. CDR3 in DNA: TGCGCCAGCAGTGAAGCAGGGCACTACGAGCAGTACTTC.

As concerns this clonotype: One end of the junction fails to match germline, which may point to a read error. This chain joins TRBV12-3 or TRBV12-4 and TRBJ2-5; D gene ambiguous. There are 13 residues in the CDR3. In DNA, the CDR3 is TGTGCCAGCAGTTTAGTTTACCAAGAGACCCGGTACTTC. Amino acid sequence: CASSLVYQETRYF.

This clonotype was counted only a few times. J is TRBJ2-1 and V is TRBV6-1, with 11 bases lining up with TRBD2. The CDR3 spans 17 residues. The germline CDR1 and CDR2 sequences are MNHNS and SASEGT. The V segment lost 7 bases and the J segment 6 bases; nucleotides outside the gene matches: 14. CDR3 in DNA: TGTGCCAGCACCCCGGGAACTAGCGGGAGAGGTTTCAATGAGCAGTTCTTC. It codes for CASTPGTSGRGFNEQFF.

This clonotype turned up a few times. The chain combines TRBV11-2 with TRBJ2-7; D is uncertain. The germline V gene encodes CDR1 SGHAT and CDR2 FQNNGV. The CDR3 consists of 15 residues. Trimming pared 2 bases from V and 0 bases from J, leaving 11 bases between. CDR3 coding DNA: TGTGCCAGCAGCTTAAAAGCAGCTTACTCCTACGAGCAGTACTTC. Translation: CASSLKAAYSYEQYF.

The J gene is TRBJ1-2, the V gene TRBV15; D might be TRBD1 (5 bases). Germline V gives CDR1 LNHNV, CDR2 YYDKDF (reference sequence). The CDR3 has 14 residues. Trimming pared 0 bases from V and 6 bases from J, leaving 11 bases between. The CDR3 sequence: CATSRETRVHGYTF. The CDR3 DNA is TGTGCCACCAGCAGAGAAACCAGGGTCCATGGCTACACCTTC.

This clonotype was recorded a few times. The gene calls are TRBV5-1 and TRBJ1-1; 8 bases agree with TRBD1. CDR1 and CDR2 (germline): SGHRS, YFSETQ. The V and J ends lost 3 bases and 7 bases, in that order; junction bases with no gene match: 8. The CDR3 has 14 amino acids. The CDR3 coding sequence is TGCGCCAGCAGCTCGAACCCCGGACAGGGTGAAGCTTTCTTT. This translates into CASSSNPGQGEAFF.